The 13 T cell receptor beta chains below were found in one sample sequenced in a study of metastatic and nonmetastatic thyroid tumors (dated by TCRdb to the early 2020s). The library was generated by PCR. Sequencing was carried out with an Illumina HiSeq 4000. TCRdb took the public reads, trimmed them with fastp at Q25, ran MiXCR for clone calling and kept in-frame beta chains. This sample lists around 70,000 clones; roughly 18% were detected once. The biggest ten clones account for 9.5% to 15% of the sample. No patient had received any treatment before thyroid surgery. What was sequenced was blood. These receptors were taken from a female donor with papillary thyroid cancer or a benign thyroid nodule (not recorded which). Some clones in this sample may be carry-over from other donors' samples.

This clone showed up many times. As DNA, the CDR3 is TGCGCCAGCAGCTTGGCAGGGACTAGCGGGAGTACAGATACGCAGTATTTT. This gives the protein CASSLAGTSGSTDTQYF. This chain joins TRBV5-1 and TRBJ2-3; 14 bases line up with TRBD2. The CDR3 length is 17 residues. V lost 0 bases to trimming and J lost 3 bases; unmatched junction nucleotides: 3. CDR1 is SGHRS, CDR2 YFSETQ, per germline.

This clone was seen only a few times. The chain joins TRBV6-1 to TRBJ2-7; no definite D call. V lost 4 bases and J lost 7, with 11 bases in between. The CDR3 is 12 amino acids. Germline CDR1 MNHNS, CDR2 SASEGT. This chain's CDR3 is CASSGVLGEQYF. The CDR3 DNA is TGTGCCAGCAGTGGCGTATTAGGAGAGCAGTACTTC.

This clone was recorded many times. J is TRBJ1-5 and V is TRBV11-2; D is unresolved. Germline V gene data show CDR1 as SGHAT and CDR2 as FQNNGV. The CDR3 covers 13 residues. The V end lost 5 bases, the J end lost 1 base, and 6 bases lay between the germline ends. CDR3 loop: CASSTHSNQPQHF. The CDR3 region has the DNA TGTGCCAGCAGCACCCACAGCAATCAGCCCCAGCATTTT.

Many counts were recorded for this clone. The genes are TRBV28 and TRBJ1-4; unclear D gene. This CDR3 is 15 amino acids long. Germline V gene data show CDR1 as MDHEN and CDR2 as SYDVKM. The ends were cut back, 5 bases at V and 4 bases at J, with 14 bases in the middle. The CDR3 loop is CASSPIFPYNEKLFF. The CDR3 bases are TGTGCCAGCAGTCCCATATTCCCGTATAATGAAAAACTGTTTTTT.

This clone was seen at least ten times. V is TRBV3-1 and J is TRBJ2-1; no clear D gene. The germline gives CDR1 LGHDT, CDR2 YNNKEL (reference sequence). The CDR3 extends over 18 amino acids. V gave up 0 bases and J gave up 2 bases, with 17 bases separating them. The CDR3 DNA reads TGTGCCAGCAGCCAAGAATCGGTTAGGAGTGTCGCCTACAATGAGCAGTTCTTC. Encoded protein: CASSQESVRSVAYNEQFF.

By frequency in the sample, this clone is medium-sized. The chain employs TRBV30 and TRBJ1-2; no clear D. This CDR3 spans 13 amino acids. Germline V CDR1 and CDR2: GTSNPN, SVGIG (reference sequence). With 7 bases removed from V and 7 bases from J, the gap between germline ends came to 19 bases. The DNA of the CDR3 is TGTGCCTCCGATACCGACCGACTGGGTGGCTACACCTTC. Translated, it gives CASDTDRLGGYTF. The complete variable domain, with remaining parts taken from reference TRBV30 and TRBJ1-2, reads SQTIHQWPATLVQPVGSPLSLECTVEGTSNPNLYWYRQAAGRGLQLLFYSVGIGQISSEVPQNLSASRPQDRQFILSSKKLLLSDSGFYLCASDTDRLGGYTFGSGTRLTVV.

This clone was picked up a small number of times. V and J are TRBV16 and TRBJ2-7; D gene uncertain. This CDR3 contains 14 residues. Trimming took 0 bases from V and 4 from J, leaving 10 bases between them. Germline values: CDR1 KGHSY, CDR2 FQNENV. The CDR3: CASSQSGQVYEQYF. CDR3 nucleotide sequence: TGTGCCAGCAGCCAATCTGGGCAGGTATACGAGCAGTACTTC.

Ten or more counts support this clone. The gene calls are TRBV30 and TRBJ2-5; no clear D. The CDR3 is 11 amino acids. Trimming left V 2 bases short and J 4 bases short, with 5 bases between. The germline gives CDR1 GTSNPN, CDR2 SVGIG (reference sequence). The CDR3 protein is CAWSPVETQYF. DNA of the CDR3: TGTGCCTGGAGTCCCGTAGAGACCCAGTACTTC.

This clone appeared many times. The CDR3 DNA follows: TGTGCCGGGGGGACAGGGTTCACCTACAATGAGCAGTTCTTC. Translated: CAGGTGFTYNEQFF. The chain joins TRBV6-1 to TRBJ2-1, with 9 bases aligning to TRBD1. CDR1 and CDR2 from the germline V gene are MNHNS and SASEGT. The V and J ends lost 11 bases and 2 bases, in that order; junction bases with no gene match: 7. CDR3 length: 14 amino acids.

This clone was recorded at least ten times. The V call is TRBV2, the J call TRBJ2-6, with TRBD1 matching 9 bases. The CDR3 loop spans 18 amino acids. Germline V gene data show CDR1 as SNHLY and CDR2 as FYNNEI. The ends lost 3 bases at V and 0 bases at J; junction bases unmatched: 6. The DNA of the CDR3 is TGTGCCAGCAGTGAGTCACAGGGGGCCTTCTCTGGGGCCAACGTCCTGACTTTC. Protein product: CASSESQGAFSGANVLTF.

This CDR3 reads CSVSPDGYGYTF. The CDR3 DNA reads as TGCAGCGTTTCGCCGGACGGATATGGCTACACCTTC. The gene calls are TRBV29-1 and TRBJ1-2; D remains unclear. Germline values: CDR1 SQVTM, CDR2 ANQGSEA. With 5 bases removed from V and 5 bases from J, the gap between germline ends came to 12 bases. The CDR3 has 12 residues.

This clone was picked up many times. V usage is TRBV19 and J usage is TRBJ1-5; D is ambiguous. Germline CDR1 and CDR2: LNHDA and SQIVND (reference sequence). The length of the CDR3 is 16 residues. Trimming shortened V by 5 bases and J by 0 bases, and 14 bases separated the two germline ends. The CDR3 nucleotides read TGTGCCAGTAGTCTGACCGAACTGAATAGCAATCAGCCCCAGCATTTT. Protein sequence: CASSLTELNSNQPQHF. Drawing the rest from reference TRBV19 and TRBJ1-5, the complete variable domain is DGGITQSPKYLFRKEGQNVTLSCEQNLNHDAMYWYRQDPGQGLRLIYYSQIVNDFQKGDIAEGYSVSREKKESFPLTVTSAQKNPTAFYLCASSLTELNSNQPQHFGDGTRLSIL.

This clone was counted a few times. The chain combines TRBV7-9 with TRBJ2-7, with D possibly called TRBD1 or TRBD2 (5 bases each). Germline V gene sequence: CDR1 SEHNR, CDR2 FQNEAQ (reference sequence). The CDR3 runs to 13 residues. Between the trimmed V and J ends, which lost 0 bases and 6 bases, there was a span of 9 bases. Here the CDR3 DNA reads TGTGCCAGCAGCTTAGCGGGGGAGAGCGAGCAGTACTTC. It yields the protein CASSLAGESEQYF.